The sequence of this TCR beta chain was determined in a study of regulatory T cells in long-lasting Graves disease. The CDR3 is 13 amino acids. V was clipped by 0 bases and J by 5 bases, with 10 bases between them. CDR1 is GTSNPN, CDR2 SVGIG, per germline (reference sequence). According to the study, TCR beta libraries were built with iRepertoire HTBI primers and CDR3-region Arm-PCR. MiXCR, applied by TCRdb to the multiplex PCR reads, yields one record per CDR3 protein. The sample includes hundreds of thousands of distinct CDR3 sequences, roughly 15% of them seen just once. Time point meaning: newly diagnosed GD, antithyroid drugs for less than 3 months. PBMC-derived RNA was used for the TCR library. In its sample, this clonotype was seen a few times. This same sample was also taken into another study, of T cells in Graves' hyperthyroidism and ophthalmopathy. This second study notes: Uncontrolled infection, other autoimmune disease, pregnancy or lactation led to exclusion.

The chain recombines TRBV30 with TRBJ2-5, with D perhaps TRBD1 (5 bases). Sequencing was performed on peripheral blood mononuclear cells (PBMCs), taken at new diagnosis, from a patient treated with antithyroid drugs. The source is a woman aged 30 to 39 with Graves disease. The CDR3 sequence: CAWSVQGFETQYF. CDR3 bases: TGTGCCTGGAGTGTCCAGGGTTTTGAGACCCAGTACTTC.